This passage covers 22 T cell receptor beta chains from one sample sequenced in a study of blood T cell repertoires in COVID-19. The table came from immunoSEQ multiplex PCR; TCRdb's copy has only in-frame clones and leaves some out. Here the sample spans fewer than 30,000 clones, approximately 86% being singletons. The source material was peripheral blood. Source of these receptors: a man in his fifties or sixties with active COVID-19.

The rearrangement joins TRBV2 to TRBJ1-6, with a possible D match to TRBD1 (5 bases). V was shortened by 7 bases and J by 8 bases, with 12 bases between the two germline ends. Germline V lookup: CDR1 SNHLY, CDR2 FYNNEI. The CDR3 has 13 residues. The CDR3 nucleotides are TGTGCCAGCATCGGCAGGGCGGATTCACCCCTCCACTTT. Translating it yields CASIGRADSPLHF.

The chain has TRBV4-1 and TRBJ2-2, with 8 positions matching TRBD2. The CDR3 is 15 amino acids. CDR1 MGHRA and CDR2 YSYEKL come from the germline V gene. The trim removed 2 bases at V and 5 bases at J, leaving 4 bases unmatched. CDR3 residues: CASSQTRGGTGELFF. The CDR3 coding sequence is TGCGCCAGCAGCCAAACACGGGGGGGTACCGGGGAGCTGTTTTTT.

The CDR3 loop reads CASSRQVNSGNTIYF. CDR3 nucleotide sequence: TGCGCCAGCAGCCGACAGGTAAACTCTGGAAACACCATATATTTT. The chain uses TRBV4-1 and TRBJ1-3, with a possible D match to TRBD1 (6 bases). The length of the CDR3 is 15 residues. Germline values: CDR1 MGHRA, CDR2 YSYEKL. The germline V and J ends were trimmed by 4 bases and 0 bases, with 10 bases remaining between them.

Only a few counts were recorded for this clone. This chain links TRBV7-9 with TRBJ2-5, with 9 bases matching TRBD2. Germline V lookup: CDR1 SEHNR, CDR2 FQNEAQ (reference sequence). CDR3 size: 16 residues. With V trimmed by 5 bases and J by 2 bases, 9 bases remained unmatched. The DNA of the CDR3 is TGTGCCAGCAGCCACCCGGTGGCGGGGGGGCAAGAGACCCAGTACTTC. Residues: CASSHPVAGGQETQYF.

The chain recombines TRBV6-6 with TRBJ1-3; D is possibly TRBD1 (5 bases). Trimming removed 5 bases from V and 0 bases from J, with 14 bases in between. CDR1 MNHNY and CDR2 SVGAGI come from the germline V gene (reference sequence). The CDR3 has 16 residues. CDR3: CASSRGHSSSGNTIYF. The CDR3 nucleotides are TGTGCCAGCAGTCGAGGACACTCAAGCTCTGGAAACACCATATATTTT.

This chain links TRBV6-2 or TRBV6-3 with TRBJ2-3; D call uncertain. This CDR3 has 14 amino acids. The germline CDR1 and CDR2 sequences are MNHEY and SVGEGT. V lost 3 bases and J lost 3, with 10 bases in between. Here the CDR3 reads CASSYAEPTDTQYF. DNA of the CDR3: TGTGCCAGCAGTTATGCGGAGCCTACAGATACGCAGTATTTT.

This clone was counted only a few times. This sequence joins TRBV28 and TRBJ1-2; 7 bases match TRBD1. CDR1 and CDR2 (germline): MDHEN, SYDVKM. The CDR3 extends over 14 amino acids. The J segment lost 4 bases and the V segment lost 4 bases, leaving 6 bases of the junction unmatched. The CDR3 nucleotides are TGTGCCAGCAGTTCCTTTACAGGGGTCTATGGCTACACCTTC. It yields the protein CASSSFTGVYGYTF.

The genes are TRBV6-5 and TRBJ1-6, with D hard to call. Per the germline V gene, CDR1 is MNHEY and CDR2 is SVGAGI. The CDR3 consists of 14 residues. Trimming cost V 6 bases and J 4 bases, with 10 bases left between them. CDR3 DNA sequence: TGTGCCAGCAGGACTGACTTATATAATTCACCCCTCCACTTT. Protein sequence: CASRTDLYNSPLHF.

This chain connects TRBV11-1 to TRBJ2-7; D is possibly TRBD2 (6 bases). The germline gives CDR1 SGHAT, CDR2 FQDESV (reference sequence). The CDR3 runs to 16 residues. The V gene lost 0 bases and the J gene lost 6 bases, with 18 bases spanning the gap. CDR3 region: CASSLARGGMAGEQYF. DNA for the CDR3: TGTGCCAGCAGCTTAGCGCGTGGCGGGATGGCGGGCGAGCAGTACTTC.

V and J are TRBV27 and TRBJ2-1; D is possibly TRBD2 (8 bases). Germline V gives CDR1 MNHEY, CDR2 SMNVEV (reference sequence). The CDR3 consists of 15 residues. V lost 5 bases and J 6 bases, leaving 17 bases between the germline ends. CDR3 bases: TGTGCCAGCAGTGGCGGGGGGAGACAGGGCAATGAGCAGTTCTTC. Protein sequence: CASSGGGRQGNEQFF.

This clone was observed a few times. The chain uses TRBV3-1 (or the pseudogene TRBV3-2) and TRBJ2-3; 11 bases map to TRBD2. Germline V gives CDR1 LGHDT, CDR2 YNNKEL (reference sequence). The CDR3 has 15 residues. Germline trimming cut 4 bases from V and 5 bases from J; bases unmatched to any gene: 5. The CDR3 reads CASSRLAGLLDTQYF. DNA for the CDR3: TGTGCCAGCAGCCGACTAGCGGGGTTGCTAGATACGCAGTATTTT.

The gene calls are TRBV5-1 and TRBJ2-1, with TRBD2 matching 13 bases. The germline CDR1 and CDR2 sequences are SGHRS and YFSETQ. The CDR3 extends over 18 amino acids. V was clipped by 5 bases and J by 0 bases; unmatched bases: 8. CDR3 residues: CASRQTSGGTNSYNEQFF. The CDR3 nucleotides are TGCGCCAGCAGGCAGACTAGCGGGGGGACCAACTCCTACAATGAGCAGTTCTTC.

The V gene is TRBV24-1, the J gene TRBJ2-6, with a tentative D call TRBD2 (5 bases). The V gene lost 2 bases and the J gene lost 3 bases, with 16 bases spanning the gap. This CDR3 has 18 amino acids. The V gene's germline CDR1 is KGHDR and CDR2 SFDVKD. CDR3 sequence (DNA): TGTGCCACCAGTGATTCTAGTACGGGGAGCCTTGGGGCCAACGTCCTGACTTTC. This translates into CATSDSSTGSLGANVLTF.

The V call is TRBV2, the J call TRBJ1-5, with 9 bases matching TRBD1. The CDR3 sequence is 14 residues long. After removal of 6 bases from V and 5 bases from J, the junction contained 5 bases not matched to a gene. Germline-derived CDR1 and CDR2 are SNHLY and FYNNEI. The CDR3 sequence: CASSRQGVYQPQHF. The CDR3 DNA is TGTGCCAGCAGCCGACAGGGGGTTTATCAGCCCCAGCATTTT.

The chain joins TRBV6-6 to TRBJ2-4; 11 bases agree with TRBD2. From germline, CDR1 is MNHNY and CDR2 SVGAGI (reference sequence). Trimming took 10 bases from V and 1 from J; bases not matched to a gene: 6. The CDR3 is 15 amino acids. The CDR3, as DNA: TGTGCCACCGAAGGGACTAGCGGTGCCAAAAACATTCAGTACTTC. Translation: CATEGTSGAKNIQYF.

A few counts support this clone. The V and J genes are TRBV7-3 and TRBJ1-1, with a possible D match to TRBD1 (5 bases). Germline V gives CDR1 SGHTA, CDR2 FQGTGA. The CDR3 is 18 amino acids. The V end lost 3 bases, the J end lost 5 bases, and 25 bases lay between the germline ends. The chain's CDR3 is CASSLGRMTQTGVTEAFF. CDR3 DNA: TGTGCCAGCAGCTTGGGGCGGATGACCCAAACGGGAGTAACTGAAGCTTTCTTT.

The V and J genes are TRBV7-2 and TRBJ1-1, with D possibly matching TRBD1 (5 bases). The CDR3 is made up of 15 amino acids. CDR1 SGHTA and CDR2 FQGNSA come from the germline V gene. V lost 5 bases and J 1 base, leaving 14 bases between the germline ends. The CDR3 DNA sequence: TGTGCCAGCAGCAGGGGTTCTAACAGGAACACTGAAGCTTTCTTT. Its translation is CASSRGSNRNTEAFF.

The chain links TRBV20-1 to TRBJ2-4; a possible D gene is TRBD1 (5 bases). V lost 3 bases to trimming and J lost 8 bases, with 11 bases between them. CDR1 is DFQATT and CDR2 is SNEGSKA in the germline V gene (reference sequence). This CDR3 has 12 residues. Here the CDR3 reads CSASFDSDIQYF. Written as DNA, the CDR3 is TGCAGTGCTAGTTTTGACAGCGACATTCAGTACTTC.

This clone is a singleton in its sample. The rearrangement links TRBV29-1 to TRBJ2-7, with 11 bases matching TRBD2. Trimming cost V 6 bases and J 5 bases; bases outside gene matches: 9. Germline V gene sequence: CDR1 SQVTM, CDR2 ANQGSEA. The length of the CDR3 is 14 residues. The DNA for the CDR3 is TGCAGCGTGAGAATAGCGGGAGGGGTCGACGAGCAGTACTTC. Its translation: CSVRIAGGVDEQYF.

This clone is medium-sized. This rearrangement joins TRBV3-1 (or the pseudogene TRBV3-2) to TRBJ2-7; possible D gene TRBD2, 5 bases. The germline V and J ends were trimmed by 1 base and 5 bases, with 15 bases remaining between them. CDR3 size: 15 residues. CDR1 LGHDT and CDR2 YNNKEL come from the germline V gene (reference sequence). In DNA form, the CDR3 reads TGTGCCAGCAGCCAAGTCCCCGGGAATTGGGACGAGCAGTACTTC. Amino acids: CASSQVPGNWDEQYF.

A word on this clone: The identical CDR3 is also encoded by other nucleotide sequences in the sample. The chain has TRBV12-3 or TRBV12-4 and TRBJ2-1, with 9 positions matching TRBD1. The CDR3 is 13 amino acids. Unmatched junction bases numbered 4, after V lost 5 bases and J lost 8 bases. CDR3 DNA: TGTGCCAGCAGTCTTGGACAGGGGCATGAGCAGTTCTTC. Translation: CASSLGQGHEQFF.

The V call is TRBV2, the J call TRBJ1-5, with TRBD1 identical over 10 bases. With V trimmed by 5 bases and J by 3 bases, 4 bases remained unmatched. The germline gives CDR1 SNHLY, CDR2 FYNNEI. This CDR3 is built from 15 residues. CDR3 bases: TGTGCCAGCAGTTTGGACAGGGGGGACAATCAGCCCCAGCATTTT. It is translated as CASSLDRGDNQPQHF.